Sequencing of this TCR beta chain was carried out in a study of technical replicates of blood from a few donors. Looked up from germline, CDR1 is SGHTA and CDR2 is FQGNSA. The CDR3 is 13 amino acids. The junction had 0 bases not matched to a gene; V was cut back by 1 base and J by 6 bases. This clone was detected a few times. The assay was immunoSEQ multiplex PCR, and TCRdb's table has in-frame clones only and misses some. The sample records about 62,000 clones, around 87% being singletons. The rearrangement links TRBV7-2 to TRBJ1-2, with TRBD1 matching 9 bases. Sequenced: PBMCs. The receptor's source is a human donor in good health. Some clones in this sample may be carry-over from other donors' samples. The CDR3 DNA reads TGTGCCAGCAGCTTAGGACAGGGGGATGGCTACACCTTC. It is translated as CASSLGQGDGYTF. The whole variable domain, remainder taken from reference TRBV7-2 and TRBJ1-2, is GAGVSQSPSNKVTEKGKDVELRCDPISGHTALYWYRQSLGQGLEFLIYFQGNSAPDKSGLPSDRFSAERTGGSVSTLTIQRTQQEDSAVYLCASSLGQGDGYTFGSGTRLTVV.